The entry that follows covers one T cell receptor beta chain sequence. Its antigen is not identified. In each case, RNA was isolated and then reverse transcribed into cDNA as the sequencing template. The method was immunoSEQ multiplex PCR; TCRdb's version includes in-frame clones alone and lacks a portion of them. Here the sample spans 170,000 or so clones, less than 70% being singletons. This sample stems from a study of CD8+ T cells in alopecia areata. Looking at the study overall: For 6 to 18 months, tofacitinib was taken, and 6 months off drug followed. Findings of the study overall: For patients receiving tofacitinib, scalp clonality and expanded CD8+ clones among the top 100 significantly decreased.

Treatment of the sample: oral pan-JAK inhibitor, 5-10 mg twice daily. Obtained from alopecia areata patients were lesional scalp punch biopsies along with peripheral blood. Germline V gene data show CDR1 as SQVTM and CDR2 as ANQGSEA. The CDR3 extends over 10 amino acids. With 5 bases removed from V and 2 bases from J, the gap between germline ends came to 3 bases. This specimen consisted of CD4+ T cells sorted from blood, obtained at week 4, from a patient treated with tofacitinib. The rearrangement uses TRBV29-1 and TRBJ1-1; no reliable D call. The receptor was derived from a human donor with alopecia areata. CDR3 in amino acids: CSVQNTEAFF. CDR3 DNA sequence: TGCAGCGTTCAAAACACTGAAGCTTTCTTT.